The 16 T cell receptor beta chains below all came from one sample that was sequenced in a study of blood T cell repertoires in COVID-19. This table comes from immunoSEQ multiplex PCR, and its TCRdb copy is limited to in-frame clones, with some not included. The sample has under 40,000 clones; about 90% are singletons. The specimen was peripheral blood. Receptor source: an elderly man with active COVID-19.

V usage is TRBV12-3 or TRBV12-4 and J usage is TRBJ2-7; D is ambiguous. The CDR3 extends over 13 amino acids. Trimming left V 6 bases short and J 2 bases short, with 11 bases between. This CDR3 is CASRPIGAYEQYF. DNA for the CDR3: TGTGCCAGCAGACCCATCGGTGCCTACGAGCAGTACTTC.

The chain carries TRBV6-5 and TRBJ2-7, with D possibly TRBD2 on 5 matching bases. The ends were cut back, 0 bases at V and 2 bases at J, with 11 bases in the middle. Germline V gene sequence: CDR1 MNHEY, CDR2 SVGAGI. This CDR3 spans 15 amino acids. The CDR3 is CASSYSASRTYEQYF. The CDR3 bases are TGTGCCAGCAGTTACTCAGCTAGCCGTACCTACGAGCAGTACTTC.

V gene TRBV7-2 combines with J gene TRBJ2-2; no firm D call. The CDR3 totals 13 residues. The germline CDR1 and CDR2 sequences are SGHTA and FQGNSA. Trimming pared 6 bases from V and 5 bases from J, leaving 10 bases between. DNA for the CDR3: TGTGCCAGCAGTTACTCCGCGACCGGGGAGCTGTTTTTT. It encodes CASSYSATGELFF. The variable domain in full, with the rest retrieved from reference TRBV7-2 and TRBJ2-2, is GAGVSQSPSNKVTEKGKDVELRCDPISGHTALYWYRQSLGQGLEFLIYFQGNSAPDKSGLPSDRFSAERTGGSVSTLTIQRTQQEDSAVYLCASSYSATGELFFGEGSRLTVL.

The table lists this clone with a few counts. The V gene is TRBV18, the J gene TRBJ1-6; 7 bases agree with TRBD1. The CDR3 spans 14 residues. Germline loops: CDR1 KGHSH, CDR2 LQKENI. With 4 bases clipped from V and 3 bases from J, the junction kept 0 bases outside the gene matches. CDR3 sequence reads: CASSRDSYNSPLHF. The CDR3 DNA sequence: TGTGCCAGCTCACGGGACAGCTATAATTCACCCCTCCACTTT.

The rearrangement links TRBV7-2 to TRBJ2-5; D unresolved. Germline assignment: CDR1 SGHTA and CDR2 FQGNSA. The CDR3 consists of 13 residues. V was clipped by 5 bases and J by 2 bases, with 9 bases between them. CDR3: CASSQTRQETQYF. CDR3 nucleotides: TGTGCCAGCAGCCAAACCAGGCAAGAGACCCAGTACTTC.

Turning to this clone: The same CDR3 arises from other DNA sequences in this sample as well. V gene TRBV28 combines with J gene TRBJ2-5; the match to TRBD2 covers 7 bases. The junction had 14 bases not matched to a gene; V was cut back by 9 bases and J by 4 bases. The CDR3 sequence is 15 residues long. Germline loops: CDR1 MDHEN, CDR2 SYDVKM. The CDR3 DNA reads as TGTGCCAGTGGGGAACCGGGACTAAGCATAGAGACCCAGTACTTC. Protein sequence: CASGEPGLSIETQYF.

The gene calls are TRBV11-3 and TRBJ2-3; 13 bases agree with TRBD2. This CDR3 is 19 amino acids long. Losses at the gene ends were 5 bases for V and 2 bases for J; bases not matched to a gene: 13. Germline V gene lookup returns CDR1 SGHNT and CDR2 YENEEA. CDR3 DNA: TGTGCCAGCAGCCACGGTGGGACTAGCGGGAAGGGGCCCACAGATACGCAGTATTTT. Translated, it gives CASSHGGTSGKGPTDTQYF.

V and J are TRBV4-3 and TRBJ2-3, with a weak D call TRBD2 (6 bases). The CDR3 loop spans 15 amino acids. Between the trimmed V and J ends, which lost 0 bases and 5 bases, there was a span of 12 bases. CDR1 is LGHNA and CDR2 is YSLEER in the germline V gene. CDR3 loop: CASSQESGEIDTQYF. The CDR3 bases are TGCGCCAGCAGCCAAGAGTCGGGAGAAATAGATACGCAGTATTTT.

This rearrangement joins TRBV18 to TRBJ2-3; D might be TRBD2 (6 bases). This CDR3 has 17 amino acids. V lost 0 bases to trimming and J lost 6 bases, with 19 bases between them. Germline CDR1 and CDR2: KGHSH and LQKENI. DNA of the CDR3: TGTGCCAGCTCACCACCGCGTAGGGGACTGGGGAGTGATACGCAGTATTTT. Protein: CASSPPRRGLGSDTQYF.

This chain connects TRBV3-1 (or the pseudogene TRBV3-2) to TRBJ1-2; D is perhaps TRBD1 (6 bases). The CDR3 has 15 residues. Trimming took 5 bases from V and 6 from J, leaving 19 bases between them. Germline CDR1 LGHDT, CDR2 YNNKEL (reference sequence). The CDR3 nucleotides are TGTGCCAGCAGCTCGACAGGCACTTGGGACGATGGCTACACCTTC. Its translation is CASSSTGTWDDGYTF.

The rearrangement links TRBV2 to TRBJ2-7; possible D gene TRBD2, 6 bases. The CDR3 is 16 amino acids. Germline CDR1 is SNHLY and CDR2 is FYNNEI. CDR3 residues: CASTPQQRLGNYEQYF. DNA for the CDR3: TGTGCATCGACGCCCCAGCAGAGACTAGGTAACTACGAGCAGTACTTC.

The V call is TRBV6-5, the J call TRBJ2-1; 14 nucleotides agree with TRBD2. The V and J ends lost 5 bases and 7 bases, in that order; junction bases with no gene match: 4. CDR3 length: 15 residues. CDR1 and CDR2 (germline): MNHEY, SVGAGI. For the CDR3, the DNA is TGTGCCAGCAGTAAGGGACTAGCGGGAGTAAATGAGCAGTTCTTC. Translation gives CASSKGLAGVNEQFF.

The chain is built from TRBV30 and TRBJ2-2; D possibly corresponds to TRBD1 (5 bases). The CDR3 runs to 14 residues. The V gene's germline CDR1 is GTSNPN and CDR2 SVGIG (reference sequence). Trimming took off 2 bases at V and 4 bases at J, with 11 bases between the two ends. CDR3 region: CAWSKGVVTGELFF. The CDR3 region has the DNA TGTGCCTGGAGTAAAGGGGTCGTCACCGGGGAGCTGTTTTTT.

The rearrangement uses TRBV19 and TRBJ2-1; 10 bases fit TRBD2. The CDR3 has 17 residues. V lost 2 bases to trimming and J lost 7 bases; unmatched junction nucleotides: 11. Per the germline V gene, CDR1 is LNHDA and CDR2 is SQIVND (reference sequence). The CDR3 region is CASSIRQPGLARNEQFF. The CDR3 bases are TGTGCCAGTAGTATACGGCAACCGGGACTAGCGCGGAATGAGCAGTTCTTC.

The chain recombines TRBV11-2 with TRBJ2-1; D is unclear. Trimming removed 5 bases from V and 0 bases from J, with 14 bases in between. The CDR3 is 16 residues long. Germline CDR1 is SGHAT and CDR2 is FQNNGV. The DNA of the CDR3 is TGTGCCAGCAGCACCCCCGGGTCCTCCTCCTACAATGAGCAGTTCTTC. Protein sequence: CASSTPGSSSYNEQFF.

The count of this clone is one. The CDR3 DNA reads as TGCGCCAGCAGCATAGGGACAGGTGAAAAACTGTTTTTT. Its protein is CASSIGTGEKLFF. V and J are TRBV5-1 and TRBJ1-4; TRBD1 aligns across 8 bases. The V and J ends lost 4 bases and 7 bases, in that order; junction bases with no gene match: 3. The CDR3 runs to 13 residues. Germline V gene sequence: CDR1 SGHRS, CDR2 YFSETQ. Based on the CDR3 plus reference TRBV5-1 and TRBJ1-4, the full variable domain is KAGVTQTPRYLIKTRGQQVTLSCSPISGHRSVSWYQQTPGQGLQFLFEYFSETQRNKGNFPGRFSGRQFSNSRSEMNVSTLELGDSALYLCASSIGTGEKLFFGSGTQLSVL.